The 10 T cell receptor beta chains given below trace back to one sample, sequenced in a study of T cell changes during pregnancy in multiple sclerosis. Sequenced by immunoSEQ multiplex PCR; TCRdb stores in-frame clones only, minus some. The profile shows about 98,000 clones, about 91% of them singletons. The sequences come from peripheral blood, collected after pregnancy. These TCRs come from a female donor in good health, enrolled as a control in a pregnancy study.

The chain has TRBV6-5 and TRBJ2-3, with D perhaps TRBD2 (6 bases). V dropped 5 bases and J dropped 2 bases, with 14 bases sitting between them. CDR3 size: 15 residues. Per germline, CDR1 MNHEY and CDR2 SVGAGI. The CDR3 nucleotides are TGTGCCAGCAGTCTGAGCGGGCTGTACACAGATACGCAGTATTTT. Amino acid sequence: CASSLSGLYTDTQYF.

This clone was seen only once. The chain joins TRBV19 to TRBJ1-2, with a tentative D call TRBD1 (5 bases). The CDR3 loop spans 13 amino acids. Looked up from germline, CDR1 is LNHDA and CDR2 is SQIVND (reference sequence). Trimming cost V 6 bases and J 0 bases, with 8 bases left between them. CDR3 residues: CASSRDPNYGYTF. The DNA for the CDR3 is TGTGCCAGTAGCAGGGATCCTAACTATGGCTACACCTTC.

There are a few counts of this clone. The chain recombines TRBV6-1 with TRBJ1-2; D call uncertain. V lost 6 bases, J lost 7 bases, and 12 bases lay in between. This CDR3 region has 12 residues. The germline V gene encodes CDR1 MNHNS and CDR2 SASEGT. For the CDR3, the DNA is TGTGCCAGCAGGCTATCCGCGGGTGGCTACACCTTC. It specifies CASRLSAGGYTF.

This clone was counted a single time. The chain is built from TRBV7-9 and TRBJ2-1, with TRBD2 matching over 12 bases. This CDR3 contains 16 residues. J was trimmed by 8 bases and V by 5 bases; bases with no gene match: 10. CDR1 and CDR2 (germline): SEHNR, FQNEAQ (reference sequence). The CDR3 protein is CASSHQPSGGAHEQFF. For the CDR3, the DNA is TGTGCCAGCAGCCACCAACCTAGCGGGGGGGCCCATGAGCAGTTCTTC. Filled out from reference TRBV7-9 and TRBJ2-1, the complete variable domain reads DTGVSQNPRHKITKRGQNVTFRCDPISEHNRLYWYRQTLGQGPEFLTYFQNEAQLEKSRLLSDRFSAERPKGSFSTLEIQRTEQGDSAMYLCASSHQPSGGAHEQFFGPGTRLTVL.

The J gene is TRBJ2-7, the V gene TRBV28, with D possibly being TRBD1 (6 bases). Deletions cut 6 bases from V and 3 bases from J, with 15 bases between. The V gene's germline CDR1 is MDHEN and CDR2 SYDVKM. CDR3 length equals 14 residues. The DNA for the CDR3 is TGTGCCAGCAGGCTCACAGGGCCAATCTACGAGCAGTACTTC. It is translated as CASRLTGPIYEQYF.

V usage is TRBV18 and J usage is TRBJ2-2; 8 positions match TRBD1. The CDR3 contains 16 residues. CDR1 and CDR2 from the germline V gene are KGHSH and LQKENI. V was clipped by 2 bases and J by 3 bases; unmatched bases: 5. The CDR3 region is CASSPTGGSDTGELFF. CDR3 DNA: TGTGCCAGCTCACCAACAGGGGGTAGTGACACCGGGGAGCTGTTTTTT.

The rearrangement uses TRBV30 and TRBJ1-3; D is undetermined. From germline, CDR1 is GTSNPN and CDR2 SVGIG (reference sequence). CDR3 length: 12 residues. The V end lost 5 bases, the J end lost 1 base, and 6 bases lay between the germline ends. The CDR3 protein is CAWGSSGNTIYF. The CDR3 coding sequence is TGTGCCTGGGGTAGTTCTGGAAACACCATATATTTT.

The chain is built from TRBV18 and TRBJ1-2; 9 nucleotides match TRBD1. V shed 1 base and J 8 bases; nucleotides not matched to a gene: 11. The CDR3 contains 16 residues. CDR1 is KGHSH, CDR2 LQKENI, per germline. Written as DNA, the CDR3 is TGTGCCAGCTCACCACGTACCGGGACAGGGTACAACGGCTACACCTTC. It codes for CASSPRTGTGYNGYTF.

This clone appeared a single time. V is TRBV6-1 and J is TRBJ2-7; 9 nucleotides agree with TRBD2. The V segment lost 5 bases and the J segment 5 bases; nucleotides outside the gene matches: 10. This CDR3 is 15 amino acids long. Germline values: CDR1 MNHNS, CDR2 SASEGT. The chain's CDR3 is CASSPHSGRMNEQYF. The CDR3 bases are TGTGCCAGCAGTCCACACAGCGGGAGGATGAACGAGCAGTACTTC.

This clone was detected a few times. The chain joins TRBV6-1 to TRBJ1-3; D may be TRBD1 (5 bases). Germline assignment: CDR1 MNHNS and CDR2 SASEGT. CDR3 size: 15 residues. V dropped 0 bases and J dropped 0 bases, with 6 bases sitting between them. The CDR3 reads CASSEATGSGNTIYF. The CDR3 DNA follows: TGTGCCAGCAGTGAAGCTACAGGCTCTGGAAACACCATATATTTT.